A single sample is the source of the 32 T cell receptor beta chains below, sequenced in a study of T cells after yellow fever vaccination. TCRdb reprocessed the 5' RACE reads via MiXCR and lists one record per CDR3 protein. The data contain more than 450,000 distinct CDR3 sequences, about a fifth of them singletons. The source was PBMCs, collected about 21 days after the first yellow fever vaccination. These receptors were collected from a man younger than 35 who received the YFV17D yellow fever vaccine.

Only a few counts were recorded for this clonotype. The chain uses TRBV6-5 and TRBJ2-2; 7 nucleotides match TRBD1. The ends lost 4 bases at V and 3 bases at J; junction bases unmatched: 2. CDR3 length equals 14 residues. Looked up from germline, CDR1 is MNHEY and CDR2 is SVGAGI. The CDR3 loop reads CASSFGTDTGELFF. CDR3 nucleotides: TGTGCCAGCAGTTTTGGGACAGACACCGGGGAGCTGTTTTTT.

This clonotype was observed at least ten times. This sequence joins TRBV12-3 or TRBV12-4 and TRBJ2-1; 10 nucleotides agree with TRBD2. This CDR3 region has 14 residues. V lost 3 bases and J lost 10; bases outside the gene matches: 6. DNA of the CDR3: TGTGCCAGCAGTTTGAAGCGGGGGGGCTGGGAGCAGTTCTTC. Its protein is CASSLKRGGWEQFF.

The rearrangement links TRBV4-3 to TRBJ2-3; no clear D gene. Germline CDR1 reads LGHNA; CDR2 reads YSLEER. V dropped 1 base and J dropped 4 bases, with 12 bases sitting between them. The CDR3 totals 15 residues. The CDR3 region has the DNA TGCGCCAGCAGCCAAGGGCCAGGCCCCCCAGATACGCAGTATTTT. Amino acids: CASSQGPGPPDTQYF.

The V gene is TRBV11-1, the J gene TRBJ2-3, with D uncertain. This CDR3 is 13 amino acids long. Trimming stripped 6 bases from V and 2 bases from J, with 9 bases between. CDR1 and CDR2 (germline): SGHAT, FQDESV (reference sequence). The CDR3 DNA reads as TGTGCCAGCAGACGGACGATCACAGATACGCAGTATTTT. This gives the protein CASRRTITDTQYF.

This clonotype was counted only a few times. This chain joins TRBV6-1 and TRBJ2-3, with D perhaps TRBD1 or TRBD2 (5 bases each). The V gene's germline CDR1 is MNHNS and CDR2 SASEGT. The CDR3 has 16 residues. V lost 7 bases and J lost 2, with 19 bases in between. The DNA of the CDR3 is TGTGCCAGCAAATTGGACCCGGGACGCCCCACAGATACGCAGTATTTT. Residues: CASKLDPGRPTDTQYF.

The V call is TRBV5-4, the J call TRBJ2-4, with a tentative D call TRBD1 (5 bases). Germline CDR1 is SGHNT and CDR2 is YYREEE (reference sequence). V was shortened by 2 bases and J by 1 base, with 7 bases between the two germline ends. The CDR3 runs 14 residues. The CDR3 bases are TGTGCCAGCAGCTTTGCAGGGGCCAAAAACATTCAGTACTTC. Its protein product is CASSFAGAKNIQYF. The full variable domain, in which reference TRBV5-4 and TRBJ2-4 provide the parts outside the CDR3, is ETGVTQSPTHLIKTRGQQVTLRCSSQSGHNTVSWYQQALGQGPQFIFQYYREEENGRGNFPPRFSGLQFPNYSSELNVNALELDDSALYLCASSFAGAKNIQYFGAGTRLSVL.

The chain combines TRBV4-3 with TRBJ2-2; D is unresolved. Germline V gives CDR1 LGHNA, CDR2 YSLEER. The CDR3 covers 16 residues. Deletions cut 0 bases from V and 7 bases from J, with 15 bases between. The CDR3 region is CASSQDLGGEGGELFF. CDR3 DNA sequence: TGCGCCAGCAGCCAAGATCTGGGTGGGGAAGGCGGGGAGCTGTTTTTT.

In its sample, this clonotype was seen a few times. The chain employs TRBV5-1 and TRBJ2-5, with 11 bases lining up with TRBD2. CDR1 SGHRS and CDR2 YFSETQ come from the germline V gene. With V trimmed by 4 bases and J by 2 bases, 7 bases remained unmatched. The length of the CDR3 is 16 residues. The DNA of the CDR3 is TGCGCCAGCAGCCCCATGAGACTAGCGGGGCAAGAGACCCAGTACTTC. Its protein product is CASSPMRLAGQETQYF.

The chain joins TRBV11-2 to TRBJ2-7; no clear D. V was pared by 3 bases and J by 4 bases, with 13 bases between. This CDR3 has 14 amino acids. CDR1 is SGHAT and CDR2 is FQNNGV in the germline V gene. CDR3 nucleotide sequence: TGTGCCAGCAGCTTGTTGCAAACCCTTTACGAGCAGTACGTC. Translation: CASSLLQTLYEQYV.

The gene calls are TRBV20-1 and TRBJ1-4; D gene uncertain. The germline V and J ends were trimmed by 3 bases and 6 bases, with 8 bases remaining between them. The CDR3 sequence is 12 residues long. Germline V gene sequence: CDR1 DFQATT, CDR2 SNEGSKA (reference sequence). Written as DNA, the CDR3 is TGCAGTGCTAGGGCCACAGATGAAAAACTGTTTTTT. It translates to CSARATDEKLFF.

This clonotype was picked up a small number of times. The rearrangement joins TRBV5-1 to TRBJ2-2; D unresolved. V dropped 4 bases and J dropped 5 bases, with 9 bases sitting between them. The CDR3 is made up of 13 amino acids. From germline, CDR1 is SGHRS and CDR2 YFSETQ. The CDR3 is CASSRHETGELFF. The DNA for the CDR3 is TGCGCCAGCAGCCGACACGAGACCGGGGAGCTGTTTTTT.

This clonotype was counted only a few times. The J gene is TRBJ2-2, the V gene TRBV4-1; D remains ambiguous. Trimming removed 6 bases from V and 0 bases from J, with 14 bases in between. From germline, CDR1 is MGHRA and CDR2 YSYEKL. This CDR3 has 16 amino acids. This CDR3 is CASRELLRSNTGELFF. CDR3 DNA sequence: TGCGCCAGCAGAGAGCTTCTACGATCGAACACCGGGGAGCTGTTTTTT.

V and J are TRBV20-1 and TRBJ1-4; D gene uncertain. Trimming removed 4 bases at V and 0 bases at J, with 6 bases between. Germline CDR1 reads DFQATT; CDR2 reads SNEGSKA (reference sequence). The CDR3 is made up of 13 amino acids. Here the CDR3 reads CSAIGTTNEKLFF. The CDR3 DNA is TGCAGTGCTATAGGGACAACTAATGAAAAACTGTTTTTT.

V usage is TRBV4-1 and J usage is TRBJ2-7; D call uncertain. CDR3 length: 13 amino acids. With 4 bases removed from V and 2 bases from J, the gap between germline ends came to 9 bases. The V gene's germline CDR1 is MGHRA and CDR2 YSYEKL. The CDR3 region has the DNA TGCGCCAGCAGCCTCGAAATAACCTACGAGCAGTACTTC. It translates to CASSLEITYEQYF.

This clonotype was seen a few times. V and J are TRBV20-1 and TRBJ1-1; possible D gene TRBD1, 6 bases. The CDR3 is made up of 14 amino acids. V lost 4 bases and J lost 10, with 22 bases in between. CDR1 is DFQATT and CDR2 is SNEGSKA in the germline V gene (reference sequence). The CDR3: CSATRGGGGGLAFF. The CDR3 region has the DNA TGCAGTGCTACCCGAGGTGGGGGCGGCGGGTTAGCTTTCTTT.

In the case of this clonotype: An end of the junction differs from the germline gene, which may be a read error. The genes are TRBV7-2 and TRBJ2-5, with 7 bases identical to TRBD2. The germline CDR1 and CDR2 sequences are SGHTA and FQGNSA. The CDR3 extends over 12 amino acids. Written as DNA, the CDR3 is TGTGCCAGCAGCTTAGAGTTCGGGGCTAGCGGTTTC. Its translation is CASSLEFGASGF.

V is TRBV6-2 or TRBV6-3 and J is TRBJ2-2; 7 positions agree with TRBD1. From germline, CDR1 is MNHEY and CDR2 SVGEGT. The J segment lost 1 base and the V segment lost 4 bases, leaving 12 bases of the junction unmatched. The length of the CDR3 is 18 residues. Written as DNA, the CDR3 is TGTGCCAGCAGTTGGGGAGTCTCCGGGACAGTGAACACCGGGGAGCTGTTTTTT. It yields the protein CASSWGVSGTVNTGELFF.

CDR3 loop: CSAREGRGGSGQYV. Written as DNA, the CDR3 is TGCAGTGCTAGAGAAGGACGGGGAGGGTCCGGGCAGTACGTC. V gene TRBV20-1 combines with J gene TRBJ2-7; the match to TRBD2 covers 7 bases. The germline V gene encodes CDR1 DFQATT and CDR2 SNEGSKA (reference sequence). The CDR3 is 14 amino acids. V was pared by 0 bases and J by 9 bases, with 11 bases of the junction left unmatched.

Only a few counts were recorded for this clonotype. The chain uses TRBV20-1 and TRBJ2-7; D unclear. This CDR3 region has 12 residues. Germline CDR1 is DFQATT and CDR2 is SNEGSKA (reference sequence). V lost 3 bases to trimming and J lost 0 bases, with 6 bases between them. The CDR3 loop reads CSASLSSYEQYF. CDR3 coding DNA: TGCAGTGCTAGCCTTAGCTCCTACGAGCAGTACTTC.

The rearrangement uses TRBV28 and TRBJ1-5, with 10 bases matching TRBD1. The CDR3 loop spans 16 amino acids. V trimming: 5 bases; J trimming: 6 bases; junction bases outside the gene matches: 10. Germline V gene sequence: CDR1 MDHEN, CDR2 SYDVKM. The CDR3 bases are TGTGCCAGCAGTCGCTGGGGACAGGGGCCTCGTCAGCCCCAGCATTTT. Protein product: CASSRWGQGPRQPQHF.

Only a few counts were recorded for this clonotype. The CDR3 spells CASQRTEGGNTIYF. As DNA, the CDR3 is TGTGCCAGCCAGCGGACAGAAGGTGGAAACACCATATATTTT. J is TRBJ1-3 and V is TRBV12-3 or TRBV12-4, with a possible D match to TRBD1 (6 bases). The CDR3 loop spans 14 amino acids. V was clipped by 8 bases and J by 3 bases, with 14 bases between them.

This clonotype has just a few counts. The rearrangement links TRBV20-1 to TRBJ1-5; D is undetermined. The germline CDR1 and CDR2 sequences are DFQATT and SNEGSKA (reference sequence). CDR3 length: 13 amino acids. V lost 1 base, J lost 2 bases, and 6 bases lay in between. The DNA for the CDR3 is TGCAGTGCTAGAGGGACGGGCAATCAGCCCCAGCATTTT. Protein: CSARGTGNQPQHF.

The V gene is TRBV20-1, the J gene TRBJ2-2; D call uncertain. Germline CDR1 is DFQATT and CDR2 is SNEGSKA (reference sequence). The CDR3 has 13 amino acids. The V end lost 0 bases, the J end lost 7 bases, and 9 bases lay between the germline ends. Here the CDR3 DNA reads TGCAGTGCTAGAGATACGGGTGTCGGGGAGCTGTTTTTT. It translates to CSARDTGVGELFF.

In its sample, this clonotype was seen a few times. V usage is TRBV20-1 and J usage is TRBJ1-6; D unresolved. The germline V and J ends were trimmed by 6 bases and 5 bases, with 11 bases remaining between them. This CDR3 is 13 amino acids long. Germline assignment: CDR1 DFQATT and CDR2 SNEGSKA (reference sequence). The CDR3, as DNA: TGCAGTGCGAACAAATGGGATAATTCACCCCTCCACTTT. Its protein product is CSANKWDNSPLHF.

J is TRBJ2-1 and V is TRBV11-3; D is perhaps TRBD2 (6 bases). Germline CDR1 reads SGHNT; CDR2 reads YENEEA. CDR3 length: 15 residues. Trimming took off 5 bases at V and 0 bases at J, with 11 bases between the two ends. CDR3 amino acids: CASSRESRSYNEQFF. As DNA, the CDR3 is TGTGCCAGCAGCCGGGAGAGTCGCTCCTACAATGAGCAGTTCTTC.

The chain links TRBV5-1 to TRBJ2-5; D is possibly TRBD1 (6 bases). The CDR3 is made up of 13 amino acids. Trimming pared 5 bases from V and 2 bases from J, leaving 10 bases between. The germline CDR1 and CDR2 sequences are SGHRS and YFSETQ. In DNA, the CDR3 is TGCGCCAGCAGGCCAGGGGATCAAGAGACCCAGTACTTC. Amino acid sequence: CASRPGDQETQYF.

This chain links TRBV7-9 with TRBJ2-1; D is perhaps TRBD2 (5 bases). The germline V gene has CDR1 SEHNR and CDR2 FQNEAQ (reference sequence). This CDR3 region has 14 residues. Trimming pared 1 base from V and 9 bases from J, leaving 13 bases between. The CDR3 DNA reads as TGTGCCAGCAGCTTAGTAGGCGTAGCGACTGAGCAGTTCTTC. Encoded protein: CASSLVGVATEQFF.

This clonotype has only a few counts. The gene calls are TRBV15 and TRBJ1-6; 9 bases line up with TRBD1. The CDR3 contains 15 residues. Germline V CDR1 and CDR2: LNHNV, YYDKDF (reference sequence). J gave up 8 bases and V 3 bases, and 5 bases lay outside the gene matches. The CDR3 DNA follows: TGTGCCACCAGCAGTGGGGGGACAGGGTATTCACCCCTCCACTTT. It codes for CATSSGGTGYSPLHF.

This clonotype was observed a few times. The rearrangement uses TRBV11-2 and TRBJ1-5, with D maybe TRBD1 (5 bases). Germline V gene lookup returns CDR1 SGHAT and CDR2 FQNNGV. The CDR3 runs 17 residues. Trimming shortened V by 1 base and J by 0 bases, and 13 bases separated the two germline ends. Here the CDR3 reads CASSLVYRFHSNQPQHF. In nucleotides, the CDR3 is TGTGCCAGCAGCTTAGTCTACAGGTTCCATAGCAATCAGCCCCAGCATTTT. Filled out from reference TRBV11-2 and TRBJ1-5, the complete variable domain reads EAGVAQSPRYKIIEKRQSVAFWCNPISGHATLYWYQQILGQGPKLLIQFQNNGVVDDSQLPKDRFSAERLKGVDSTLKIQPAKLEDSAVYLCASSLVYRFHSNQPQHFGDGTRLSIL.

V and J are TRBV4-1 and TRBJ2-5; no clear D gene. V was clipped by 8 bases and J by 5 bases, with 18 bases between them. CDR1 and CDR2 from the germline V gene are MGHRA and YSYEKL. This CDR3 region has 14 residues. In DNA, the CDR3 is TGCGCCAGCGCTACGGAACGAGTTCTCGAGACCCAGTACTTC. Translation: CASATERVLETQYF.

Only a few counts were recorded for this clonotype. CDR3: CAGPPRGGIGNEQFF. CDR3 DNA sequence: TGTGCCGGACCTCCCCGGGGGGGCATTGGGAATGAGCAGTTCTTC. This sequence joins TRBV28 and TRBJ2-1, with 8 bases identical to TRBD2. Trimming cost V 11 bases and J 7 bases; bases outside gene matches: 16. Germline assignment: CDR1 MDHEN and CDR2 SYDVKM. CDR3 length: 15 amino acids.

The rearrangement links TRBV7-3 to TRBJ2-3; the match to TRBD2 covers 7 bases. CDR1 and CDR2 (germline): SGHTA, FQGTGA. The CDR3 loop spans 17 amino acids. V was clipped by 2 bases and J by 0 bases; unmatched bases: 8. The DNA of the CDR3 is TGTGCCAGCAGCTTATTCGATGGACTAGGGAGCACAGATACGCAGTATTTT. It encodes CASSLFDGLGSTDTQYF. Together with reference TRBV7-3 and TRBJ2-3, the CDR3 gives the full variable domain: GAGVSQTPSNKVTEKGKYVELRCDPISGHTALYWYRQSLGQGPEFLIYFQGTGAADDSGLPNDRFFAVRPEGSVSTLKIQRTERGDSAVYLCASSLFDGLGSTDTQYFGPGTRLTVL.